This T cell receptor beta chain was profiled in a study of blood T cell repertoires in COVID-19. Study details: Acute-phase and convalescent COVID-19 samples originated in the United States, Italy and Spain. PBMCs, B-cell-depleted T cells, or T cells were the source of the cDNA or gDNA that made up the material.

Study processing details: For nucleated cells, counts were estimated from reference gene primer amplification. Produced via immunoSEQ multiplex PCR; TCRdb's table is partial and in-frame only. That table supplies the V and J calls and clone size; D and trimming were determined from the DNA. The sample holds about 140,000 clones, approximately 79% seen once. This CDR3 has 14 amino acids. After removal of 4 bases from V and 2 bases from J, the junction contained 4 bases not matched to a gene. The V gene's germline CDR1 is MNHEY and CDR2 SVGAGI. This TCR came from a woman aged 45-60 years who had recovered from COVID-19. The V call is TRBV6-5, the J call TRBJ2-5, with 7 bases that match TRBD1. The source material was PBMCs or T cells enriched from blood (not recorded which). CDR3 nucleotide sequence: TGTGCCAGCAGTTGGGGGACAGCACAAGAGACCCAGTACTTC. Translated: CASSWGTAQETQYF.